The present entry profiles one T cell receptor (beta chain) with its context. Its antigen is unidentified. With the read ending 3 residues before the CDR3 end, the germline J gene is used to fill in that end. TCRdb's copy holds only in-frame clones and misses some; the assay was immunoSEQ multiplex PCR. This sample contains 20,000 to 25,000 clones. The CDR3 length is 13 residues. Germline V gene data show CDR1 as WNHNN and CDR2 as SYGVQD (reference sequence). Trimming pared 4 bases from V and 1 base from J, leaving 7 bases between. This sample was taken from a study of T cells in women clearing cervical HPV infection. At the level of the study: For cases, blood was sampled a median around 150 days after lesion detection, interquartile range roughly 80 to 200 days. Findings and limits, study-wide: Associations may precede or follow infection; HPV-specific or memory T cells were not isolated. Cases carried less TRBV6-7 than controls: 0.11% versus 0.16%.

This TCR was sampled from a woman aged 18-70 years with a cervical HPV16 infection that either progressed to CIN3+ or cleared (not recorded which). This sequence joins TRBV10-1 and TRBJ1-1; D gene ambiguous. Source material: blood buffy coat. CDR3 DNA (partial): TGCGCCAGCAGTGCGTCCGGGAACACTGAA. Amino acid sequence: CASSASGNTE. The entire CDR3 reads CASSASGNTEAFF.